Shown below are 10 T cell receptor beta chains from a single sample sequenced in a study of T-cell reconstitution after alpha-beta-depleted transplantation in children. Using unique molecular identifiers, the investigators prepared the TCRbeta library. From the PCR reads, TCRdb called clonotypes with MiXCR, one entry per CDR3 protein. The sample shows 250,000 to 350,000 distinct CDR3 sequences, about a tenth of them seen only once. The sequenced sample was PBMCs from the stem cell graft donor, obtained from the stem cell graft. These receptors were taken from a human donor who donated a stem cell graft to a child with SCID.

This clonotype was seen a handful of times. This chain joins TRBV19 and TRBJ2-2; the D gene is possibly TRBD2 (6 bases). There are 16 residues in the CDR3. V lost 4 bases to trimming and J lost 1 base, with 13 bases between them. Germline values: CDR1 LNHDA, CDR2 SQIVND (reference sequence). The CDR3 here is CASSTTPGGNTGELFF. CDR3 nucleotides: TGTGCCAGTAGTACTACACCCGGGGGGAACACCGGGGAGCTGTTTTTT. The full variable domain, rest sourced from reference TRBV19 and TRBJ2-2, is DGGITQSPKYLFRKEGQNVTLSCEQNLNHDAMYWYRQDPGQGLRLIYYSQIVNDFQKGDIAEGYSVSREKKESFPLTVTSAQKNPTAFYLCASSTTPGGNTGELFFGEGSRLTVL.

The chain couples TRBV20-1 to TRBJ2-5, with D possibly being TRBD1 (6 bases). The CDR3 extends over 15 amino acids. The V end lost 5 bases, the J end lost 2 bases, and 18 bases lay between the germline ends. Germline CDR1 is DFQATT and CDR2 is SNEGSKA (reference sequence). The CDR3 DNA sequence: TGCAGTGCTTCCCCCCCGTGGACAGAGCAAGAGACCCAGTACTTC. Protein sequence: CSASPPWTEQETQYF.

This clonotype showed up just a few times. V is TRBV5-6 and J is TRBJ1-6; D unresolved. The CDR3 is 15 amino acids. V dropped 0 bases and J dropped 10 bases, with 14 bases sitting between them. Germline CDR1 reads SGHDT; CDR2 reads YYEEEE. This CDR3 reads CASSLGWVLTSPLHF. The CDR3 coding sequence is TGTGCCAGCAGCTTGGGATGGGTATTAACGTCACCCCTCCACTTT.

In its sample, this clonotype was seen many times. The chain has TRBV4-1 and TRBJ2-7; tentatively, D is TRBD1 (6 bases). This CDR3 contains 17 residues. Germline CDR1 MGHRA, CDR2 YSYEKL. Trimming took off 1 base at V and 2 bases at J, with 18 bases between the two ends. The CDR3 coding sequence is TGCGCCAGCAGCCAAGGTTTGGGACAAAAGGATCCCTACGAGCAGTACTTC. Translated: CASSQGLGQKDPYEQYF.

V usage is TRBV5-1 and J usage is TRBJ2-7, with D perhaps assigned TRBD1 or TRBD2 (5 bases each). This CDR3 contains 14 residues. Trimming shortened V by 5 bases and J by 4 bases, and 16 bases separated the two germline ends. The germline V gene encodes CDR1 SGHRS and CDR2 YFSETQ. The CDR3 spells CASSSRGLPYEQYF. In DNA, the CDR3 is TGCGCCAGCAGTTCCCGGGGCCTGCCTTACGAGCAGTACTTC.

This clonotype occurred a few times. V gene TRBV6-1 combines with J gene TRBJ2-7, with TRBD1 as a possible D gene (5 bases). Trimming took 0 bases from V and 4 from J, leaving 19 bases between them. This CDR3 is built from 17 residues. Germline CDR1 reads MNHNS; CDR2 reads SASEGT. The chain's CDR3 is CASSEAYYQGDPYEQYF. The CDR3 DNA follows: TGTGCCAGCAGTGAAGCATACTACCAGGGTGATCCTTACGAGCAGTACTTC.

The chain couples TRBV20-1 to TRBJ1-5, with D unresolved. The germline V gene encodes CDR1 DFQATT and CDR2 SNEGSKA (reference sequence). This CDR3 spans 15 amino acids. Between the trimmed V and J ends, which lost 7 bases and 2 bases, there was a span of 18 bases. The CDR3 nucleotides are TGCAGTGTACATACGGGTTATGGGGGCAATCAGCCCCAGCATTTT. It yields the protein CSVHTGYGGNQPQHF.

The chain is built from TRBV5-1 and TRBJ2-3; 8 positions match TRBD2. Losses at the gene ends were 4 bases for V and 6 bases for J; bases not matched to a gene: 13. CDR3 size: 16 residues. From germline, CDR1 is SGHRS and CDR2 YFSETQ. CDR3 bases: TGCGCCAGCAGCCTGAGAGCGGGGGCCGGATCTGATACGCAGTATTTT. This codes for CASSLRAGAGSDTQYF.

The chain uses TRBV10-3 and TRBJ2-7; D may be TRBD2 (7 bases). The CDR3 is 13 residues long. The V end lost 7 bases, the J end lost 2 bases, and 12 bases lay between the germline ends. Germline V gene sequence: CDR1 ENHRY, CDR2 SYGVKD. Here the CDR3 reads CAITRGQTYEQYF. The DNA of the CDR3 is TGTGCCATCACGCGGGGGCAGACCTACGAGCAGTACTTC.

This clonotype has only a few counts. In DNA, the CDR3 is TGTGCCAGCAGCTTGGACCCCGGGACAGGGTATTCACCCCTCCACTTT. Its translation is CASSLDPGTGYSPLHF. The chain has TRBV5-5 and TRBJ1-6; TRBD1 agrees at 9 bases. The trim removed 0 bases at V and 8 bases at J, leaving 6 bases unmatched. Germline values: CDR1 SGHKS, CDR2 YYEKEE (reference sequence). This CDR3 comprises 16 residues.